Presented here are 11 T cell receptor beta chains from one specimen sequenced in a study of metastatic and nonmetastatic thyroid tumors. Nobody among the patients had been given any treatment before thyroid surgery. TCRdb re-clonotyped the PCR reads through MiXCR. The sample has approximately 32,000 clones, approximately 16% seen once. The sequenced material came from blood. The receptor set was obtained from a male donor with papillary thyroid cancer or a benign thyroid nodule (not recorded which). Some clones in this sample may be carry-over from other donors' samples.

This clone appeared a few times. This sequence joins TRBV6-1 and TRBJ2-1; no clear D. This CDR3 is built from 14 residues. Trimming took 6 bases from V and 1 from J, leaving 10 bases between them. Germline V gene lookup returns CDR1 MNHNS and CDR2 SASEGT. The CDR3 DNA reads as TGTGCCAGCAGCCGCCTGGGTTCCTACAATGAGCAGTTCTTC. Encoded protein: CASSRLGSYNEQFF.

Regarding this clone: The junction departs from the called germline gene at one end, perhaps through a read error. The chain couples TRBV15 to TRBJ2-7; TRBD1 matches 8 bases. Germline CDR1 LNHNV, CDR2 YYDKDF (reference sequence). CDR3 length: 15 residues. In DNA form, the CDR3 reads TGTGCCACCAGAAGAGAGCCACAGGGGGACTACGAGCAGTACTTC. Translated, it gives CATRREPQGDYEQYF.

This clone was seen a handful of times. The chain combines TRBV15 with TRBJ1-3; tentatively, D is TRBD1 (5 bases). The ends were cut back, 5 bases at V and 16 bases at J, with 18 bases in the middle. The CDR3 contains 12 residues. Germline lookup yields CDR1 LNHNV and CDR2 YYDKDF (reference sequence). This chain's CDR3 is CATSPDSGHGYF. CDR3 bases: TGTGCCACCAGCCCGGACTCAGGACACGGTTATTTT.

The sample holds many counts of this clone. A read error is possible here, since a much larger clone lies one base away. Different DNA sequences within this sample yield the same CDR3. V usage is TRBV30 and J usage is TRBJ2-6; perhaps TRBD1 as D (5 bases). The V end was cut by 2 bases, the J end by 0 bases, with 20 bases between. Germline V gene sequence: CDR1 GTSNPN, CDR2 SVGIG (reference sequence). The CDR3 length is 19 residues. The CDR3 loop reads CAWSLGQISIGSGANVLTF. In nucleotides, the CDR3 is TGTGCCTGGAGTTTGGGGCAGATCTCAATAGGCTCTGGGGCCAACGTCCTGACTTTC. Looking up the rest from reference TRBV30 and TRBJ2-6 gives the full variable domain: SQTIHQWPATLVQPVGSPLSLECTVEGTSNPNLYWYRQAAGRGLQLLFYSVGIGQISSEVPQNLSASRPQDRQFILSSKKLLLSDSGFYLCAWSLGQISIGSGANVLTFGAGSRLTVL.

This clone was detected a few times. The V gene is TRBV6-1, the J gene TRBJ1-5; 9 bases fit TRBD1. Germline assignment: CDR1 MNHNS and CDR2 SASEGT. Trimming at V came to 4 bases and at J to 3 bases, leaving 7 bases not matched to a gene. The CDR3 extends over 16 amino acids. The CDR3 sequence: CASSALGQGNNQPQHF. The CDR3 nucleotides read TGTGCCAGCAGTGCCCTCGGACAGGGGAACAATCAGCCCCAGCATTTT.

V is TRBV27 and J is TRBJ2-5; 7 positions match TRBD2. V was pared by 7 bases and J by 2 bases, with 13 bases of the junction left unmatched. The CDR3 totals 16 residues. The germline gives CDR1 MNHEY, CDR2 SMNVEV (reference sequence). CDR3 amino acids: CASIFETCGSQETQYF. CDR3 DNA: TGTGCCAGCATTTTTGAGACTTGCGGGAGTCAAGAGACCCAGTACTTC.

The chain recombines TRBV6-1 with TRBJ1-5; D call uncertain. CDR1 and CDR2 (germline): MNHNS, SASEGT. This CDR3 is 13 amino acids long. The V end was cut by 6 bases, the J end by 4 bases, with 10 bases between. The DNA of the CDR3 is TGTGCCAGCAGCTGGGCAGGAAATCAGCCCCAGCATTTT. Its translation is CASSWAGNQPQHF.

This clone has ten or more counts. This chain uses TRBV30 with TRBJ1-2, with TRBD1 matching over 9 bases. The CDR3 sequence is 15 residues long. Germline V gives CDR1 GTSNPN, CDR2 SVGIG (reference sequence). The ends lost 2 bases at V and 5 bases at J; junction bases unmatched: 9. The CDR3 loop is CAWSPLGQGGYGYTF. The CDR3 DNA reads as TGTGCCTGGAGTCCCCTGGGACAGGGCGGATATGGCTACACCTTC.

This clone was seen repeatedly, ten times or more. The chain links TRBV6-6 to TRBJ1-1; tentative D call: TRBD1 (5 bases). This CDR3 has 14 amino acids. V dropped 3 bases and J dropped 4 bases, with 12 bases sitting between them. CDR1 is MNHNY and CDR2 is SVGAGI in the germline V gene (reference sequence). The CDR3 here is CASSYQGGGTEAFF. CDR3 bases: TGTGCCAGCAGTTATCAGGGCGGAGGCACTGAAGCTTTCTTT.

This clone showed up many times. This chain links TRBV6-5 with TRBJ1-6; 7 nucleotides agree with TRBD1. Losses at the gene ends were 2 bases for V and 5 bases for J; bases not matched to a gene: 3. Per germline, CDR1 MNHEY and CDR2 SVGAGI. There are 15 residues in the CDR3. The CDR3 DNA reads TGTGCCAGCAGTTACGACGGACAGGATAATTCACCCCTCCACTTT. It encodes CASSYDGQDNSPLHF.

This clone was observed many times. Distinct nucleotide sequences in the sample also encode this CDR3. The chain employs TRBV11-2 and TRBJ2-7, with D unclear. The CDR3 is 12 residues long. The germline V gene encodes CDR1 SGHAT and CDR2 FQNNGV. Deletions cut 5 bases from V and 0 bases from J, with 5 bases between. This chain's CDR3 is CASSASSYEQYF. CDR3 nucleotides: TGTGCCAGCAGCGCGAGCTCCTACGAGCAGTACTTC.